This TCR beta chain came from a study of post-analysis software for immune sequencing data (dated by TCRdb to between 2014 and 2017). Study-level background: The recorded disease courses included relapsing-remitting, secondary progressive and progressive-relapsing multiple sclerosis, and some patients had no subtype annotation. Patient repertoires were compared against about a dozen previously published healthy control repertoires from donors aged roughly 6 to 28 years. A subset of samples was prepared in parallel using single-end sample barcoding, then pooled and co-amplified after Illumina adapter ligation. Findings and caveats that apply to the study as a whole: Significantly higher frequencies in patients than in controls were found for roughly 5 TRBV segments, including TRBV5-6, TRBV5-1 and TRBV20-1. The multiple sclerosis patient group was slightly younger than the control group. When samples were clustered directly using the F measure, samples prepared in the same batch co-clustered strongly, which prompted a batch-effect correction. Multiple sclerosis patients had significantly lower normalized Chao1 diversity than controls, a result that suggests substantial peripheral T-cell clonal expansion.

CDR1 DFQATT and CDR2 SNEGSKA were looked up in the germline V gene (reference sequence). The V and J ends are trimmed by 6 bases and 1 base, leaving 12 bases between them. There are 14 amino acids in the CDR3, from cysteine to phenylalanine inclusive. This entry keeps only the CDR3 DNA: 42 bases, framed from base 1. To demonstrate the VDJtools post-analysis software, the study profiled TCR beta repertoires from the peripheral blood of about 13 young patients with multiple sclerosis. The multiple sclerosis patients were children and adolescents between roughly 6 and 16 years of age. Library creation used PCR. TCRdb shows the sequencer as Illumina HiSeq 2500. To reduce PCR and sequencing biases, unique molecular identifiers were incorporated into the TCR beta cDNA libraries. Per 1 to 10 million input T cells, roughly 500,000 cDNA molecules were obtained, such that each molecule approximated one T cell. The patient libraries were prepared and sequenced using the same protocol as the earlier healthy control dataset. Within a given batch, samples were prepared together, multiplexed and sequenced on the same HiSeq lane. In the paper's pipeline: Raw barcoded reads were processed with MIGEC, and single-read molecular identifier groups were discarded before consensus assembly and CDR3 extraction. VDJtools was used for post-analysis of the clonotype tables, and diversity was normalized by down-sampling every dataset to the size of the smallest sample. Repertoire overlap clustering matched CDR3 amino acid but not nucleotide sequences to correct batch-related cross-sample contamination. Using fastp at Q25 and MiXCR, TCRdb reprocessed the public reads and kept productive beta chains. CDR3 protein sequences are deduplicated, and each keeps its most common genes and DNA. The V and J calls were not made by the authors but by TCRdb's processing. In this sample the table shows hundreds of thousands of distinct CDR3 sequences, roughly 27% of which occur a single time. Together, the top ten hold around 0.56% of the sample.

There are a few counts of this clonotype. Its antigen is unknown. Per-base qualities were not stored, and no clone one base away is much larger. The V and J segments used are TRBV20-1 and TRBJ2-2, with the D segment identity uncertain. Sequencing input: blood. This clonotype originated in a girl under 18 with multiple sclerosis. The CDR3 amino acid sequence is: CSAPTGGNTGELFF. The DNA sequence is TGCAGTGCCCCGACGGGCGGGAACACCGGGGAGCTGTTTTTT.